This TCR beta chain was sequenced for a study of blood T cell repertoires in COVID-19. Study summary: Whether acute or convalescent, the COVID-19 samples came from the United States, Italy and Spain. Sample material is recorded as cDNA or gDNA derived from T cells, B-cell-depleted T cells, or PBMCs.

Per the original methods: Amplification with reference gene primers provided the estimates of nucleated cell counts. Produced via immunoSEQ multiplex PCR; TCRdb's table is partial and in-frame only. The V and J calls and clone size were taken over from that table, and D and trimming were inferred from the DNA. Among around 180,000 clones listed, approximately 85% were seen once. The source of this sequence is a woman of 80 years or more with acute or convalescent COVID-19. The sequenced sample was peripheral blood.

The CDR3 region has the DNA TGTGCCAGTAGAAATACTGAAGCTTTCTTT. It is translated as CASRNTEAFF. J is TRBJ1-1 and V is TRBV2; D call uncertain. CDR1 is SNHLY, CDR2 FYNNEI, per germline. The CDR3 runs to 10 residues. V lost 9 bases to trimming and J lost 5 bases, with 7 bases between them.